Following are 6 T cell receptor beta chains from one sample sequenced in a study of shared clonotypes between healthy human individuals. Assay used: immunoSEQ multiplex PCR; TCRdb lists only in-frame clones, some missing. The table lists about 680,000 clones, roughly 78% of them singletons, with under 2% in the top ten. Specimen: memory CD4+ T cells sorted from blood. Subset given: CD45RA-negative fraction. These receptors came from a woman in her 30s in good health.

V is TRBV5-4 and J is TRBJ2-1; D may match TRBD1 or TRBD2 (5 bases each). The CDR3 is 16 amino acids. Germline V gene data show CDR1 as SGHNT and CDR2 as YYREEE (reference sequence). Trimming shortened V by 4 bases and J by 3 bases, and 17 bases separated the two germline ends. CDR3 protein: CASSGTPLGFYNEQFF. The CDR3 DNA follows: TGTGCCAGCAGCGGGACCCCCCTAGGGTTCTACAATGAGCAGTTCTTC. The full variable domain, rest sourced from reference TRBV5-4 and TRBJ2-1, is ETGVTQSPTHLIKTRGQQVTLRCSSQSGHNTVSWYQQALGQGPQFIFQYYREEENGRGNFPPRFSGLQFPNYSSELNVNALELDDSALYLCASSGTPLGFYNEQFFGPGTRLTVL.

J is TRBJ2-7 and V is TRBV11-2; D is unclear. V lost 3 bases, J lost 2 bases, and 14 bases lay in between. CDR1 is SGHAT and CDR2 is FQNNGV in the germline V gene. CDR3 length equals 15 residues. CDR3 nucleotides: TGTGCCAGCAGCTTGCTAAATGACCGAGCCTACGAGCAGTACTTC. Translated: CASSLLNDRAYEQYF.

This clone has a handful of counts. For the CDR3, the DNA is TGTGCCAGCAGCCCACCGGCATACACAAGGGACAGTTTCCGAGAGACCCAGTACTTC. Its translation is CASSPPAYTRDSFRETQYF. V and J are TRBV7-8 and TRBJ2-5, with TRBD1 matching over 7 bases. V was clipped by 5 bases and J by 4 bases; unmatched bases: 22. The CDR3 has 19 residues. Germline-derived CDR1 and CDR2 are SGHVS and FQNEAQ.

A few counts support this clone. V and J are TRBV19 and TRBJ1-1; unclear D gene. Looked up from germline, CDR1 is LNHDA and CDR2 is SQIVND (reference sequence). V lost 5 bases, J lost 1 base, and 20 bases lay in between. The CDR3 covers 17 residues. The CDR3 nucleotides are TGTGCCAGTAGTTTGAGACCCGGGTCTTTAACGAACACTGAAGCTTTCTTT. It translates to CASSLRPGSLTNTEAFF.

The rearrangement uses TRBV1 and TRBJ2-2; no DNA check was done on the table's D call, TRBD2. TRBV1 is a listed pseudogene. The CDR3 has 16 residues. Here the CDR3 DNA reads TGCACCAGCAGCCAAGAGGCTCGGGGGGACACCGGGGAGCTGTTTTTT. It specifies CTSSQEARGDTGELFF.

The rearrangement links TRBV7-9 to TRBJ2-4; a weak D match, TRBD1 (5 bases). CDR1 and CDR2 from the germline V gene are SEHNR and FQNEAQ (reference sequence). Trimming took off 6 bases at V and 8 bases at J, with 14 bases between the two ends. This CDR3 contains 13 residues. DNA of the CDR3: TGTGCCAGCAGTCCTAGGGGTATGGACATTCAGTACTTC. Translating it yields CASSPRGMDIQYF.